This T cell receptor (beta chain) was observed in a study of blood T cell repertoires in COVID-19. Study as a whole: The United States, Italy and Spain supplied acute and convalescent COVID-19 samples. Sources were T cells, B-cell-depleted T cells, or PBMCs; the material itself was cDNA or gDNA.

In the authors' methods: Reference gene primers were amplified, and this amplification served to estimate nucleated cell counts. Clones were sequenced by immunoSEQ multiplex PCR, and TCRdb holds only the in-frame ones, with some missing. That table supplies the V and J calls and clone size; D and trimming were determined from the DNA. This table has about 140,000 clones, roughly 86% appearing once. CDR3 length: 15 residues. Trimming removed 1 base from V and 8 bases from J; junction bases left unmatched: 9. Germline V gene sequence: CDR1 LGHNA, CDR2 YSLEER. The material sequenced was peripheral blood. The chain has TRBV4-3 and TRBJ1-2; 8 bases map to TRBD1. This sequence was found in a woman aged 55-69 years with acute or convalescent COVID-19. The CDR3 sequence is CASSQAGQGSKGYTF. The CDR3 coding sequence is TGCGCCAGCAGCCAAGCCGGACAGGGATCTAAGGGCTACACCTTC.